This T cell receptor beta chain was profiled in a study of spatial heterogeneity in lung cancer. Study outcomes and limitations: Within tumors, counts of expanded alpha and beta TCRs tracked tumor mutation counts.

The time point was: sample taken at primary tumor resection. Via MiXCR, TCRdb re-called the 5' RACE reads, giving one row per CDR3 protein. In the table there are about 20,000 distinct CDR3 sequences, roughly 15% of which are singletons. This clonotype was recorded many times. The antigen is undetermined. The CDR3 runs to 14 residues. V dropped 7 bases and J dropped 5; count of bases not matched to a gene: 11. Germline values: CDR1 MNHEY, CDR2 SMNVEV (reference sequence). The rearrangement joins TRBV27 to TRBJ2-7, with TRBD2 matching 7 bases. This sequence was found in a female donor with early-stage non-small cell lung cancer. This specimen was lung tumor tissue, taken at surgery. CDR3 in amino acids: CASNPLRGVHEQYF. In nucleotides, the CDR3 is TGTGCCAGCAATCCCCTCCGGGGGGTCCACGAGCAGTACTTC.